These 10 T cell receptor beta chains were all obtained from the same sample, sequenced in a study of CD8 T cells in Susac syndrome. cDNA came from approximately 0.5 to 1 ug RNA primed by random hexamers. MiXCR was run by TCRdb on the immunoSEQ multiplex PCR reads, yielding one entry per CDR3 protein. The sample consists of some 68,000 distinct CDR3 sequences, roughly 93% of them appearing once. Specimen: CD4+ T cells from PBMCs. These receptor sequences come from a human donor with Susac syndrome.

The chain combines TRBV20-1 with TRBJ2-1; 11 bases line up with TRBD2. Germline V lookup: CDR1 DFQATT, CDR2 SNEGSKA (reference sequence). V lost 5 bases and J lost 2; bases outside the gene matches: 5. The CDR3 runs to 15 residues. CDR3 nucleotides: TGCAGTGCTCCGATAGCGGGGGGGCCCTACAATGAGCAGTTCTTC. This codes for CSAPIAGGPYNEQFF.

V is TRBV7-8 and J is TRBJ1-3, with D possibly being TRBD1 (5 bases). Deletions cut 8 bases from V and 0 bases from J, with 14 bases between. This CDR3 spans 15 amino acids. CDR1 is SGHVS, CDR2 FQNEAQ, per germline. CDR3 coding DNA: TGTGCCAGCTTAGGGACGGCTAGCTCTGGAAACACCATATATTTT. Amino acids: CASLGTASSGNTIYF.

The V and J genes are TRBV19 and TRBJ1-6, with D possibly being TRBD1 (6 bases). V lost 6 bases to trimming and J lost 6 bases, with 15 bases between them. CDR3 size: 15 residues. Germline values: CDR1 LNHDA, CDR2 SQIVND (reference sequence). Written as DNA, the CDR3 is TGTGCCAGTAGCCCGACAGGAGTGTTTAATTCACCCCTCCACTTT. Residues: CASSPTGVFNSPLHF.

The gene calls are TRBV9 and TRBJ2-5; possible D gene TRBD1, 8 bases. The V end was cut by 2 bases, the J end by 4 bases, with 15 bases between. Germline CDR1 reads SGDLS; CDR2 reads YYNGEE. This CDR3 region has 15 residues. The CDR3 region is CASSVGGTGRETQYF. CDR3 coding DNA: TGTGCCAGCAGCGTGGGAGGGACAGGCAGAGAGACCCAGTACTTC. Based on the CDR3 plus reference TRBV9 and TRBJ2-5, the full variable domain is DSGVTQTPKHLITATGQRVTLRCSPRSGDLSVYWYQQSLDQGLQFLIQYYNGEERAKGNILERFSAQQFPDLHSELNLSSLELGDSALYFCASSVGGTGRETQYFGPGTRLLVL.

The chain uses TRBV28 and TRBJ2-7; TRBD2 might be the D (5 bases). Trimming shortened V by 3 bases and J by 1 base, and 10 bases separated the two germline ends. Germline loops: CDR1 MDHEN, CDR2 SYDVKM. The CDR3 is 14 residues long. CDR3: CASSLYEGSYEQYF. The CDR3 coding sequence is TGTGCCAGCAGTTTGTATGAGGGTTCCTACGAGCAGTACTTC.

The rearrangement uses TRBV7-2 and TRBJ2-3; 8 bases map to TRBD2. Germline assignment: CDR1 SGHTA and CDR2 FQGNSA. CDR3 size: 14 residues. Trimming at V came to 4 bases and at J to 4 bases, leaving 4 bases not matched to a gene. The CDR3 sequence: CASSSLRGADTQYF. CDR3 bases: TGTGCCAGCAGCTCCCTGCGGGGGGCAGATACGCAGTATTTT. The variable domain in full, with the rest retrieved from reference TRBV7-2 and TRBJ2-3, is GAGVSQSPSNKVTEKGKDVELRCDPISGHTALYWYRQSLGQGLEFLIYFQGNSAPDKSGLPSDRFSAERTGGSVSTLTIQRTQQEDSAVYLCASSSLRGADTQYFGPGTRLTVL.

Only one count was recorded for this clonotype. This chain connects TRBV2 to TRBJ1-2; TRBD1 matches at 9 bases. CDR1 SNHLY and CDR2 FYNNEI come from the germline V gene. The CDR3 consists of 12 residues. With V trimmed by 8 bases and J by 6 bases, 4 bases remained unmatched. The CDR3 sequence is CASGGQGHGYTF. The DNA for the CDR3 is TGTGCCAGCGGGGGACAGGGACATGGCTACACCTTC.

The chain recombines TRBV6-5 with TRBJ2-6; D is unclear. CDR3 length: 14 amino acids. Per germline, CDR1 MNHEY and CDR2 SVGAGI. The germline V and J ends were trimmed by 4 bases and 2 bases, with 6 bases remaining between them. The DNA of the CDR3 is TGTGCCAGCAGTTTAAGAGCTGGGGCCAACGTCCTGACTTTC. Its protein is CASSLRAGANVLTF.

The chain recombines TRBV27 with TRBJ1-1; 7 bases align to TRBD1. CDR1 is MNHEY and CDR2 is SMNVEV in the germline V gene (reference sequence). The CDR3 has 15 residues. After removal of 8 bases from V and 2 bases from J, the junction contained 11 bases not matched to a gene. CDR3 DNA sequence: TGTGCCAGCCTCCTCAATGGACAGGTAAACACTGAAGCTTTCTTT. Translation gives CASLLNGQVNTEAFF.

The chain has TRBV12-5 and TRBJ2-7, with 7 bases aligning to TRBD1. The CDR3 is made up of 17 amino acids. V trimming: 1 base; J trimming: 6 bases; junction bases outside the gene matches: 15. CDR1 and CDR2 (germline): LGHNT, FRNRAP. The CDR3 nucleotides read TGTGCTAGTGGTTTGGCTTCCTCCGGGACAGTTGCCTTCGAGCAGTACTTC. This encodes CASGLASSGTVAFEQYF.